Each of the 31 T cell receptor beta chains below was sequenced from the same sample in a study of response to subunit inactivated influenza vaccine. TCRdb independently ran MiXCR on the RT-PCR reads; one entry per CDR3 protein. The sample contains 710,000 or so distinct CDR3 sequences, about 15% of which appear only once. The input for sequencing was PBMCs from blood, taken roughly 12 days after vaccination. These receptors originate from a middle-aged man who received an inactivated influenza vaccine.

The CDR3, as DNA: TGTGCCAGCAGTTTAGGAGGGAGTGGGAAACTGTTTTTT. Translating it yields CASSLGGSGKLFF. The rearrangement links TRBV27 to TRBJ1-4; D remains unclear. The ends were cut back, 2 bases at V and 11 bases at J, with 12 bases in the middle. The CDR3 length is 13 residues. CDR1 and CDR2 (germline): MNHEY, SMNVEV (reference sequence).

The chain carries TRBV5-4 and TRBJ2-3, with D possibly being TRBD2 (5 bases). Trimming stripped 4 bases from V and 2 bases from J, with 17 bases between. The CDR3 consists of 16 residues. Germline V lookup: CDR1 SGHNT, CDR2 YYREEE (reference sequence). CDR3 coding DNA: TGTGCCAGCAGCGTCACAGTATCCGGGAACACAGATACGCAGTATTTT. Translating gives CASSVTVSGNTDTQYF.

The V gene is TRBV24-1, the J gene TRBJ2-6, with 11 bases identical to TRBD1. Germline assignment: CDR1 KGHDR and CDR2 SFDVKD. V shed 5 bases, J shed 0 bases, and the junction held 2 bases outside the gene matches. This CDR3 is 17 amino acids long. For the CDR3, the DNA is TGTGCCACCAGTGGGACAGGGGGCAACTCTGGGGCCAACGTCCTGACTTTC. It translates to CATSGTGGNSGANVLTF.

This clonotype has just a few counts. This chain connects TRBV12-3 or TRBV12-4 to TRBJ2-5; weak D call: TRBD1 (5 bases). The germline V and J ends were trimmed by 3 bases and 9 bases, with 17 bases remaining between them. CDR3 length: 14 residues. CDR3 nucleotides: TGTGCCAGCAGTTTTGGTGGGGCCCCTCCGTCCCAGTACTTC. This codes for CASSFGGAPPSQYF.

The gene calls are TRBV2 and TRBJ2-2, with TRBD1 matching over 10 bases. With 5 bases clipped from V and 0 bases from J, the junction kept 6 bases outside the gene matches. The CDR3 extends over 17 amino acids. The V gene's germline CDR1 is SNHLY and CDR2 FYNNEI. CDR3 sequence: CASSWTGGGSNTGELFF. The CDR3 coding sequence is TGTGCCAGCAGTTGGACAGGGGGTGGATCGAACACCGGGGAGCTGTTTTTT.

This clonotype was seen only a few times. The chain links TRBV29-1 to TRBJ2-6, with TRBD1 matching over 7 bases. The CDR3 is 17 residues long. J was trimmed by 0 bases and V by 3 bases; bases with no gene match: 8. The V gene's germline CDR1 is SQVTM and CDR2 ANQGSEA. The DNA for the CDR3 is TGCAGCGTTGACGCCGGGACAGTCTACTCTGGGGCCAACGTCCTGACTTTC. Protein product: CSVDAGTVYSGANVLTF.

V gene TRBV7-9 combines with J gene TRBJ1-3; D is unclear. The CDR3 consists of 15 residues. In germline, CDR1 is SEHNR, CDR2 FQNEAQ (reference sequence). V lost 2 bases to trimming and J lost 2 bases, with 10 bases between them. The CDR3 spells CASSLIGVTGNTIYF. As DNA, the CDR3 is TGTGCCAGCAGCTTAATCGGGGTCACTGGAAACACCATATATTTT.

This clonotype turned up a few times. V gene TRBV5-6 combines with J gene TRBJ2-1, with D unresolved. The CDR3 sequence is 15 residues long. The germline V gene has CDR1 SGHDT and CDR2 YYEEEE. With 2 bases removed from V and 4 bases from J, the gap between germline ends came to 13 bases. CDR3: CASSLFSTGYNEQFF. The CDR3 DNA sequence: TGTGCCAGCAGCTTATTTTCCACGGGTTACAATGAGCAGTTCTTC. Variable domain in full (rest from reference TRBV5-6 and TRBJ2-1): DAGVTQSPTHLIKTRGQQVTLRCSPKSGHDTVSWYQQALGQGPQFIFQYYEEEERQRGNFPDRFSGHQFPNYSSELNVNALLLGDSALYLCASSLFSTGYNEQFFGPGTRLTVL.

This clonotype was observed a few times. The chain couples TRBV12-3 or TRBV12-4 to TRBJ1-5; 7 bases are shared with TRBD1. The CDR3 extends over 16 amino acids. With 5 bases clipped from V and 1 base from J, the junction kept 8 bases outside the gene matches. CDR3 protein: CASSGPGTESNQPQHF. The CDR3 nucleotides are TGTGCCAGCAGTGGACCCGGGACAGAGAGCAATCAGCCCCAGCATTTT.

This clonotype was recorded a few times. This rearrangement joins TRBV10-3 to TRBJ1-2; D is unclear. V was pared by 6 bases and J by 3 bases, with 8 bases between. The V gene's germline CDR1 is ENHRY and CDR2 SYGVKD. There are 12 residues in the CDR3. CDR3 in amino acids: CAISRTYYGYTF. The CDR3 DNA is TGTGCCATCAGCAGAACCTACTATGGCTACACCTTC.

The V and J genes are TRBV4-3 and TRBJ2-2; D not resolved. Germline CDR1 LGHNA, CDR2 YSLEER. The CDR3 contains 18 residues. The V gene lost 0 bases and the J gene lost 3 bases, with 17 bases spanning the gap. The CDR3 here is CASSQEVMRSFHTGELFF. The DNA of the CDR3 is TGCGCCAGCAGCCAAGAAGTAATGAGGTCATTCCACACCGGGGAGCTGTTTTTT.

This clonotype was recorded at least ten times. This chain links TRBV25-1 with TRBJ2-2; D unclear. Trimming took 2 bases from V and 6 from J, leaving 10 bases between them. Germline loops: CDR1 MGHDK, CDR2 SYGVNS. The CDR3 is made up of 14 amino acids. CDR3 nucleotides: TGTGCCAGCAGTGAAGGGGATAGGGCCGGGGAGCTGTTTTTT. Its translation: CASSEGDRAGELFF.

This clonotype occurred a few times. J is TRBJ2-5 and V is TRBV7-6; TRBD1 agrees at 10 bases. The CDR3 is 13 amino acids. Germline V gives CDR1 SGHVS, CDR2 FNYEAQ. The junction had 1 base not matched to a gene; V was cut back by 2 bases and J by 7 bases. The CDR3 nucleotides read TGTGCCAGCAGCTTAAGGACAGGGGGGACCCAGTACTTC. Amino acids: CASSLRTGGTQYF.

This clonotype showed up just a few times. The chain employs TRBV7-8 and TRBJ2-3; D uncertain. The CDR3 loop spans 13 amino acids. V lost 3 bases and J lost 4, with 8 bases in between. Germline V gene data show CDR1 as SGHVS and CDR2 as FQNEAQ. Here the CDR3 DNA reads TGTGCCAGCAGCTTGTTTAGTCCAGATACGCAGTATTTT. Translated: CASSLFSPDTQYF.

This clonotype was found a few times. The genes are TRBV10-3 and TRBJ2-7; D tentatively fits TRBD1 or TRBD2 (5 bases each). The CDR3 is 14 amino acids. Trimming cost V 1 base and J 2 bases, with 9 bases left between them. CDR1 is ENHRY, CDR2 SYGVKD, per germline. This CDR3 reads CAISEWDVAYEQYF. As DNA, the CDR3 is TGTGCCATCAGTGAGTGGGACGTCGCCTACGAGCAGTACTTC.

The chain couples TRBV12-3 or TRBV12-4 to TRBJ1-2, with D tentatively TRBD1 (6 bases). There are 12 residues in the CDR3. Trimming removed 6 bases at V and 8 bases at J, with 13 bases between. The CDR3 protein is CASSFGGAGYTF. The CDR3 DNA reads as TGTGCCAGCAGCTTTGGGGGGGCCGGCTACACCTTC.

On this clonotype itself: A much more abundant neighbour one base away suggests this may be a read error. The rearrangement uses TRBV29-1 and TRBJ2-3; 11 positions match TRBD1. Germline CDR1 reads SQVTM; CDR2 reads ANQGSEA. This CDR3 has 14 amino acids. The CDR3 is CSVSGTGGTVTQYF. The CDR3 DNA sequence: TGCAGCGTTTCCGGGACAGGGGGGACAGTTACGCAGTATTTT.

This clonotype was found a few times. This chain's CDR3 is CASSVAPGYNEQFF. Here the CDR3 DNA reads TGTGCCAGCAGCGTAGCTCCGGGTTACAATGAGCAGTTCTTC. The rearrangement uses TRBV9 and TRBJ2-1; unclear D gene. The V gene's germline CDR1 is SGDLS and CDR2 YYNGEE. This CDR3 region has 14 residues. Trimming took 0 bases from V and 4 from J, leaving 8 bases between them.

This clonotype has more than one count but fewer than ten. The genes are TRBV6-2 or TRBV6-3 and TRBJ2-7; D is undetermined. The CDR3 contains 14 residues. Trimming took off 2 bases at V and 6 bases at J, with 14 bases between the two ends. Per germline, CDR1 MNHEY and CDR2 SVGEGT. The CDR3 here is CASSYNFGSSEQYF. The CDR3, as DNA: TGTGCCAGCAGTTACAATTTCGGATCGAGCGAGCAGTACTTC.

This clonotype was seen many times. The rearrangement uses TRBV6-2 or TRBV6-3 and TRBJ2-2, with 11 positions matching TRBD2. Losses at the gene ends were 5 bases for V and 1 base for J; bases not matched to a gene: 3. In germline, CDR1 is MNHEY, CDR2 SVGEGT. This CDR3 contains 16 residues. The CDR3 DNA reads TGTGCCAGCAGTAGACTAGCGGGACGGAACACCGGGGAGCTGTTTTTT. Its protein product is CASSRLAGRNTGELFF.

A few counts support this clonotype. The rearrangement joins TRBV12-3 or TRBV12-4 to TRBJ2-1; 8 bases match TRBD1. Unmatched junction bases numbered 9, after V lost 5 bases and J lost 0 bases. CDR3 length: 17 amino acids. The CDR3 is CASSGTGHRDSYNEQFF. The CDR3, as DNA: TGTGCCAGCAGTGGGACAGGTCACAGGGACTCCTACAATGAGCAGTTCTTC.

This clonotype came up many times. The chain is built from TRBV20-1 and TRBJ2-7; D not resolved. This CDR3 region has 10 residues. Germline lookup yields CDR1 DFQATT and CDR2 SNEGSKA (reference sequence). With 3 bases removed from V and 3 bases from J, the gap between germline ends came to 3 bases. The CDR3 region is CSASFYEQYF. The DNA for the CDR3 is TGCAGTGCTAGCTTCTACGAGCAGTACTTC.

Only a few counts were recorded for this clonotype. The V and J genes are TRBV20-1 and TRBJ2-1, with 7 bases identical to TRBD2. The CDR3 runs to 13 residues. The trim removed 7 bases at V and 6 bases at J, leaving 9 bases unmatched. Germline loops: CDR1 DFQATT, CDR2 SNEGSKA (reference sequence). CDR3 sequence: CSGTLGGINEQFF. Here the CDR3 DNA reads TGCAGTGGGACCCTGGGGGGGATCAATGAGCAGTTCTTC.

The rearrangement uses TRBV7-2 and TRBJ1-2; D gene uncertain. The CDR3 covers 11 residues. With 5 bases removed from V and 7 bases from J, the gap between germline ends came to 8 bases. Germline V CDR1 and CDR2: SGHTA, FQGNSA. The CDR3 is CASSTLRGYTF. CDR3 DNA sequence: TGTGCCAGCAGCACGCTTCGTGGCTACACCTTC.

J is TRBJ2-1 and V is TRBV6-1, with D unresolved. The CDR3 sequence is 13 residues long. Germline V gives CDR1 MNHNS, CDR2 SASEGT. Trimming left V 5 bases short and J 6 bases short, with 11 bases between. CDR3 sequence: CASSTGPSNEQFF. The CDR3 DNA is TGTGCCAGCAGTACCGGTCCGAGCAATGAGCAGTTCTTC.

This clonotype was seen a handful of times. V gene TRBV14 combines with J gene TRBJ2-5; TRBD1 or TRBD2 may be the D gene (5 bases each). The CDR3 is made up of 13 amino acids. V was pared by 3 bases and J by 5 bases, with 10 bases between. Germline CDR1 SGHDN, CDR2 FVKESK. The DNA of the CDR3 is TGTGCCAGCAGCCACCCGGGGCCGGAGACCCAGTACTTC. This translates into CASSHPGPETQYF.

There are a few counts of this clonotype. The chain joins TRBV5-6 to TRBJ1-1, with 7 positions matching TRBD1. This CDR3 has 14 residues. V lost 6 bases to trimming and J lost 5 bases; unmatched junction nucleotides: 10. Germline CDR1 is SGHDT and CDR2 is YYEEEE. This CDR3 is CASKMGQGGTEAFF. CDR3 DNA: TGTGCCAGCAAAATGGGGCAGGGGGGAACTGAAGCTTTCTTT.

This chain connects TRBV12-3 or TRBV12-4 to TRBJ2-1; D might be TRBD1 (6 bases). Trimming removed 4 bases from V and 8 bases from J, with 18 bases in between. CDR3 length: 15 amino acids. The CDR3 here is CASSSRQDPGDEQFF. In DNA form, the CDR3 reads TGTGCCAGCAGTTCGCGACAGGATCCTGGGGATGAGCAGTTCTTC.

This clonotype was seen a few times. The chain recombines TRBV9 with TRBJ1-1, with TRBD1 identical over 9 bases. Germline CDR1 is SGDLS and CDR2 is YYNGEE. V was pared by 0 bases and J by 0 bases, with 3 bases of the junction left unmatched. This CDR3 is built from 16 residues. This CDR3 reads CASSVATGGMNTEAFF. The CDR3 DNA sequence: TGTGCCAGCAGCGTAGCGACAGGGGGAATGAACACTGAAGCTTTCTTT.

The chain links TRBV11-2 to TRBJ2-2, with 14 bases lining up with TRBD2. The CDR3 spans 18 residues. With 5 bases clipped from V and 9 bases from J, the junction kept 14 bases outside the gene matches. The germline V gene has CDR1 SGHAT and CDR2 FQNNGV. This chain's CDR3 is CASSQGLAGAGLPRELFF. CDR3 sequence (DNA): TGTGCCAGCAGCCAGGGACTAGCGGGGGCCGGTCTTCCCCGGGAGCTGTTTTTT.

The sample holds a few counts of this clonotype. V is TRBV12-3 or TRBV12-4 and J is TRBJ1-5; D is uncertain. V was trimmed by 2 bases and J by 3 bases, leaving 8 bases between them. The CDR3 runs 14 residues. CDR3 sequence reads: CASSLRRDNQPQHF. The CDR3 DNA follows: TGTGCCAGCAGTTTAAGGCGAGACAATCAGCCCCAGCATTTT.